The 21 T cell receptor beta chains listed next were all sequenced from one sample in a study of T cell responses to AZD1222 COVID-19 vaccine. TCRdb's table, derived via immunoSEQ multiplex PCR, lists solely in-frame clones and lacks some. The sample records 75,000 to 100,000 clones, around 87% being singletons. The starting material was peripheral blood, obtained on day 0 of AZD1222 vaccination. The receptors here all came from an adult in good health.

Here the CDR3 DNA reads TGTGCCAGCTCACCGGGACAGGGTTACTATGGCTACACCTTC. Translation: CASSPGQGYYGYTF. The V gene is TRBV18, the J gene TRBJ1-2; 9 bases are shared with TRBD1. Germline-derived CDR1 and CDR2 are KGHSH and LQKENI. The CDR3 sequence is 14 residues long. With 3 bases clipped from V and 3 bases from J, the junction kept 2 bases outside the gene matches.

The CDR3 spells CASSPPGPSNTEAFF. The CDR3 nucleotides read TGTGCCAGCAGCCCCCCGGGTCCTTCGAACACTGAAGCTTTCTTT. The V and J genes are TRBV3-1 (or the pseudogene TRBV3-2) and TRBJ1-1; D unclear. Germline CDR1 is LGHDT and CDR2 is YNNKEL (reference sequence). The V gene lost 4 bases and the J gene lost 1 base, with 13 bases spanning the gap. The CDR3 contains 15 residues.

The genes are TRBV27 and TRBJ1-2, with a weak D call TRBD1 (6 bases). The V gene lost 5 bases and the J gene lost 8 bases, with 21 bases spanning the gap. In germline, CDR1 is MNHEY, CDR2 SMNVEV (reference sequence). This CDR3 has 15 amino acids. Here the CDR3 DNA reads TGTGCCAGCAGTGTACGCGTTGGGGGGGCTACCGGCTACACCTTC. This encodes CASSVRVGGATGYTF.

CDR3 in DNA: TGTGCCAGCAGCCTGGGTTTAAATTCACCCCTCCACTTT. It codes for CASSLGLNSPLHF. The chain carries TRBV12-3 or TRBV12-4 and TRBJ1-6; D gene unclear. The CDR3 extends over 13 amino acids. The V and J ends lost 6 bases and 7 bases respectively, with 10 bases between them.

This clone was detected a few times. This rearrangement joins TRBV6-5 to TRBJ1-2; maybe TRBD1 (5 bases). The ends were cut back, 6 bases at V and 5 bases at J, with 16 bases in the middle. The CDR3 is made up of 14 amino acids. Germline CDR1 MNHEY, CDR2 SVGAGI. CDR3 amino acids: CASRFDRGRYGYTF. DNA for the CDR3: TGTGCCAGCAGGTTCGACCGGGGCCGTTATGGCTACACCTTC.

This chain connects TRBV5-8 to TRBJ1-5; no clear D gene. This CDR3 has 15 amino acids. The V end lost 4 bases, the J end lost 0 bases, and 11 bases lay between the germline ends. Germline V gene lookup returns CDR1 SGHTS and CDR2 YDEGEE. The CDR3 sequence: CASSPPEVSNQPQHF. The DNA of the CDR3 is TGTGCCAGCAGCCCCCCCGAGGTTAGCAATCAGCCCCAGCATTTT.

The DNA of the CDR3 is TGCGCCAGCAGCTTAATGGACAGGGACACTGAAGCTTTCTTT. This translates into CASSLMDRDTEAFF. This sequence joins TRBV5-1 and TRBJ1-1, with TRBD1 identical over 8 bases. The CDR3 is 14 residues long. The V and J ends lost 2 bases and 3 bases, in that order; junction bases with no gene match: 3. Germline-derived CDR1 and CDR2 are SGHRS and YFSETQ.

The CDR3 loop is CASSLNTNTEAFF. Here the CDR3 DNA reads TGTGCCAGCAGCTTAAATACGAACACTGAAGCTTTCTTT. This chain connects TRBV7-6 to TRBJ1-1; the D is unclear. With 2 bases removed from V and 1 base from J, the gap between germline ends came to 5 bases. This CDR3 comprises 13 residues. Germline V CDR1 and CDR2: SGHVS, FNYEAQ.

This chain connects TRBV5-4 to TRBJ1-6; D gene unclear. The CDR3 contains 14 residues. The V and J ends lost 5 bases and 7 bases respectively, with 13 bases between them. CDR1 and CDR2 from the germline V gene are SGHNT and YYREEE (reference sequence). The DNA of the CDR3 is TGTGCCAGCAGTCCCGATCTAATCAATTCACCCCTCCACTTT. This translates into CASSPDLINSPLHF.

The V gene is TRBV29-1, the J gene TRBJ2-7; perhaps TRBD1 as D (6 bases). CDR1 and CDR2 (germline): SQVTM, ANQGSEA. The CDR3 loop spans 11 amino acids. Trimming took 7 bases from V and 7 from J, leaving 14 bases between them. The CDR3 is CSATTGDEQYF. CDR3 nucleotides: TGCAGCGCCACGACAGGAGATGAGCAGTACTTC.

The chain combines TRBV27 with TRBJ1-2; D uncertain. Looked up from germline, CDR1 is MNHEY and CDR2 is SMNVEV (reference sequence). There are 15 residues in the CDR3. The ends were cut back, 7 bases at V and 4 bases at J, with 19 bases in the middle. This CDR3 is CASTPRKDTTYGYTF. CDR3 DNA sequence: TGTGCCAGCACCCCCCGGAAAGACACCACCTATGGCTACACCTTC.

The V gene is TRBV3-1 (or the pseudogene TRBV3-2), the J gene TRBJ2-2, with D uncertain. The germline CDR1 and CDR2 sequences are LGHDT and YNNKEL (reference sequence). The germline V and J ends were trimmed by 7 bases and 7 bases, with 10 bases remaining between them. This CDR3 contains 12 residues. CDR3 nucleotides: TGTGCCAGCAAGAACAATATCGGGGAGCTGTTTTTT. Translated, it gives CASKNNIGELFF.

V usage is TRBV27 and J usage is TRBJ2-2, with D unclear. CDR1 and CDR2 from the germline V gene are MNHEY and SMNVEV (reference sequence). V dropped 1 base and J dropped 4 bases, with 7 bases sitting between them. CDR3 length equals 14 residues. The CDR3: CASSLWGFTGELFF. The CDR3 region has the DNA TGTGCCAGCAGTTTATGGGGTTTCACCGGGGAGCTGTTTTTT.

The chain links TRBV4-3 to TRBJ2-6; TRBD2 agrees at 7 bases. Germline V gene sequence: CDR1 LGHNA, CDR2 YSLEER. With 4 bases clipped from V and 0 bases from J, the junction kept 6 bases outside the gene matches. There are 17 residues in the CDR3. The CDR3 region has the DNA TGCGCCAGCAGCCGATCCGGGACTACCTCTGGGGCCAACGTCCTGACTTTC. Residues: CASSRSGTTSGANVLTF.

The rearrangement joins TRBV2 to TRBJ1-5, with TRBD1 as a possible D gene (6 bases). The CDR3 contains 12 residues. The germline V gene encodes CDR1 SNHLY and CDR2 FYNNEI. V lost 5 bases to trimming and J lost 11 bases, with 13 bases between them. CDR3 in amino acids: CASSWVSGAQHF. The DNA for the CDR3 is TGTGCCAGCAGTTGGGTCTCAGGGGCCCAGCATTTT.

This rearrangement joins TRBV4-3 to TRBJ2-6; D is undetermined. CDR3 length equals 17 residues. V was cut by 1 base and J by 4 bases, with 14 bases left in between. Germline loops: CDR1 LGHNA, CDR2 YSLEER. The CDR3 DNA follows: TGCGCCAGCAGCCAAGTTGTTTCTCGCTTGGGGGCCAACGTCCTGACTTTC. Encoded protein: CASSQVVSRLGANVLTF.

The chain is built from TRBV5-5 and TRBJ1-6, with D possibly TRBD1 on 6 matching bases. The CDR3 spans 14 residues. CDR1 SGHKS and CDR2 YYEKEE come from the germline V gene (reference sequence). Trimming left V 8 bases short and J 5 bases short, with 14 bases between. CDR3 bases: TGTGCCAGTGGTATAGGGGGTAATAATTCACCCCTCCACTTT. Translated: CASGIGGNNSPLHF. The whole variable domain, filled in from reference TRBV5-5 and TRBJ1-6, reads DAGVTQSPTHLIKTRGQQVTLRCSPISGHKSVSWYQQVLGQGPQFIFQYYEKEERGRGNFPDRFSARQFPNYSSELNVNALLLGDSALYLCASGIGGNNSPLHFGNGTRLTVT.

This chain links TRBV7-9 with TRBJ1-4; 8 bases fit TRBD1. The junction had 9 bases not matched to a gene; V was cut back by 3 bases and J by 6 bases. The germline gives CDR1 SEHNR, CDR2 FQNEAQ (reference sequence). The CDR3 spans 16 residues. The CDR3 region has the DNA TGTGCCAGCAGCTTCACAGGGGGTGGGATGGATGAAAAACTGTTTTTT. This gives the protein CASSFTGGGMDEKLFF.

The chain is built from TRBV9 and TRBJ2-3; TRBD2 is a possible D gene (5 bases). The V gene's germline CDR1 is SGDLS and CDR2 YYNGEE. Trimming pared 1 base from V and 8 bases from J, leaving 20 bases between. The CDR3 loop spans 16 amino acids. In nucleotides, the CDR3 is TGTGCCAGCAGCGTACAGTCGCGGCTAGCCGAGGGTACGCAGTATTTT. This encodes CASSVQSRLAEGTQYF.

The chain carries TRBV7-2 and TRBJ2-2; TRBD1 or TRBD2 may be the D gene (5 bases each). V was shortened by 5 bases and J by 0 bases, with 13 bases between the two germline ends. Germline V gene data show CDR1 as SGHTA and CDR2 as FQGNSA. This CDR3 comprises 16 residues. The CDR3 nucleotides are TGTGCCAGCAGCCCACGGGGCAACGCGAACACCGGGGAGCTGTTTTTT. Amino acid sequence: CASSPRGNANTGELFF.

V and J are TRBV7-2 and TRBJ2-7; D not resolved. Trimming left V 1 base short and J 2 bases short, with 3 bases between. The CDR3 contains 12 residues. CDR1 is SGHTA, CDR2 FQGNSA, per germline. The CDR3 sequence is CASSLDPYEQYF. The CDR3 region has the DNA TGTGCCAGCAGCTTAGACCCCTACGAGCAGTACTTC.